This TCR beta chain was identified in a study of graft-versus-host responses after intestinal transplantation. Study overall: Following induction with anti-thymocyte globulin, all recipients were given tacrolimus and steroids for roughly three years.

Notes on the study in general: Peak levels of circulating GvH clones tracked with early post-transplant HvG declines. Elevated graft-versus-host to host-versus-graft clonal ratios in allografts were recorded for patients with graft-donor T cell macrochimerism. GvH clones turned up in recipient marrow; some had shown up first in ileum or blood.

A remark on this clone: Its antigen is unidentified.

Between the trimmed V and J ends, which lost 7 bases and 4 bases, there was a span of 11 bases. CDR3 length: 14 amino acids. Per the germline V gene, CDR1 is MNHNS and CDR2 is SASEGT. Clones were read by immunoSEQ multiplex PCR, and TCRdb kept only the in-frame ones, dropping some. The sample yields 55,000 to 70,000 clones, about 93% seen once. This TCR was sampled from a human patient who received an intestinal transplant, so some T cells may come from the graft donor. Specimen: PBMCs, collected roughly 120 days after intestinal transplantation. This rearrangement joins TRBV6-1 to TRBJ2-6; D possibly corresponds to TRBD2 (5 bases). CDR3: CASTGRRGANVLTF. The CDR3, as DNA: TGTGCCAGCACGGGAAGGAGAGGGGCCAACGTCCTGACTTTC.